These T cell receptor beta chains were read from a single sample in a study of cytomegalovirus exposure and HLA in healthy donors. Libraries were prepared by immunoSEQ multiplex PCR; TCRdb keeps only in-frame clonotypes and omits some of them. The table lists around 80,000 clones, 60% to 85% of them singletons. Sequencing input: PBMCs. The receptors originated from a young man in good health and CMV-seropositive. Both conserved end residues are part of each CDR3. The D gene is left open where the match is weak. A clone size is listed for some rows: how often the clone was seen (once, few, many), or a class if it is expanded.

TGTGCCTGGAAGGGACTAGCAGGGTCCTACGAGCAGTACTTC	CAWKGLAGSYEQYF	TRBV30	TRBD2	-	TRBJ2-7
TGTGCCAGCAGTTACTCTGCGGCTAGCTCCTACGAGCAGTACTTC	CASSYSAASSYEQYF	TRBV6-5	-	-	TRBJ2-7
TGCAGCGCGGCCCCCGGGACTCCCGTCAATGAGCAGTTCTTC	CSAAPGTPVNEQFF	TRBV29-1	-	-	TRBJ2-1
TGTGCCAGCAGCTTAGCGGGAGCGTCTACAGATACGCAGTATTTT	CASSLAGASTDTQYF	TRBV11-2	-	-	TRBJ2-3
TGCGCCAGCAGCCAACTATACAGAAATCAGCCCCAGCATTTT	CASSQLYRNQPQHF	TRBV4-1	-	-	TRBJ1-5
TGTGCCAGCAGCCAAGGGCCTAGACAGGGGCAGGCCACTGAAGCTTTCTTT	CASSQGPRQGQATEAFF	TRBV4-2	TRBD1	-	TRBJ1-1
TGCAGCGCCGGCGGGGGCAATGAGCAGTTCTTC	CSAGGGNEQFF	TRBV29-1	TRBD2	-	TRBJ2-1
TGTGCCAGCAGCAAAGCCGTAGCGGGAGCGGATGAGCAGTACTTC	CASSKAVAGADEQYF	TRBV21-1	-	-	TRBJ2-7
TGCGCCAGCAGCTTGGTACCCGGGACTAGCGGGAGGGATACGCAGTATTTT	CASSLVPGTSGRDTQYF	TRBV5-1	TRBD2	-	TRBJ2-3
TGTGCCAGCAGATTAGGGACTAGCGGGACCCAGCAGTTCTTC	CASRLGTSGTQQFF	TRBV6-5	TRBD2	few	TRBJ2-1
TGTGCCAGCAGCATAAGACAGGGCCGGGGCAATGAGCAGTTCTTC	CASSIRQGRGNEQFF	TRBV9	TRBD1	-	TRBJ2-1
TGCGCCAGCAGCTTGGCCCCCGACAGGGCTAGGCCCCAGCATTTT	CASSLAPDRARPQHF	TRBV5-1	TRBD1	-	TRBJ1-5
TGTGCCAGCAGCTTAGGATCGGGATCGAGCTACACCTTC	CASSLGSGSSYTF	TRBV5-5	-	-	TRBJ1-2
TGTGCCAGCATCCAGTCGGCGGCTAGCGGGAACACCGGGGAGCTGTTTTTT	CASIQSAASGNTGELFF	TRBV7-9	TRBD2	-	TRBJ2-2
TGTGCCAGCAGCCCCGGCAGGGGATACGAGCAGTACTTC	CASSPGRGYEQYF	TRBV7-9	-	-	TRBJ2-7
TGTGCCAGCAGCGGACCCGGGACAGTCCATGGCTACACCTTC	CASSGPGTVHGYTF	TRBV9	TRBD1	-	TRBJ1-2
TGTGCCAGCAGTGTCGTCGGGGTAACTCTAGAGCAGTACTTC	CASSVVGVTLEQYF	TRBV28	-	-	TRBJ2-7
TGTGCCAGCTTAGCGGGAGAAGGCACGCAGTATTTT	CASLAGEGTQYF	TRBV6-5	TRBD2	-	TRBJ2-3
TGTGCCAGCAGCCCACTGGGGCAGGGGGCCGAGCAGTACTTC	CASSPLGQGAEQYF	TRBV14	TRBD1	-	TRBJ2-7
TGTGCCAGCAGCTTGTTGGCAGGGGAAAACTATGGCTACACCTTC	CASSLLAGENYGYTF	TRBV5-4	-	-	TRBJ1-2
TGCGCCAGCAGCCAACGGGCAGGGGGCGATAACACTGAAGCTTTCTTT	CASSQRAGGDNTEAFF	TRBV4-1	TRBD1	-	TRBJ1-1
TGTGCCAGCAGTCCCCTTGAGGAGCAGTTCTTC	CASSPLEEQFF	TRBV6-1	-	-	TRBJ2-1
TGTGCCAGCAGTCCGATGACAGGAGTAACTAACACTGAAGCTTTCTTT	CASSPMTGVTNTEAFF	TRBV28	-	-	TRBJ1-1
TGTGCCAGCAGCTTCTCAGCGGGAGTCAGTCTAGGCACAGATACGCAGTATTTT	CASSFSAGVSLGTDTQYF	TRBV7-8	TRBD2	-	TRBJ2-3
TGCAGCGTTGAAGATGGACAGACCGAGCAGTACTTC	CSVEDGQTEQYF	TRBV29-1	-	once	TRBJ2-7
TGTGCCAGCTCGGCACCCGCACAGGGTAACACTGAAGCTTTCTTT	CASSAPAQGNTEAFF	TRBV18	-	-	TRBJ1-1
TGTGCCAGCAGCCCCGGACTAGCGGGATACGAGCAGTACTTC	CASSPGLAGYEQYF	TRBV7-2	TRBD2	few	TRBJ2-7
TGCAGTGCCCCGCGGGCCTACGAGCAGTACTTC	CSAPRAYEQYF	TRBV20-1	-	-	TRBJ2-7
TGTGCCAGCCGGGAGGCCTCTGAAGCTTTCTTT	CASREASEAFF	TRBV6-1	-	-	TRBJ1-1
TGTGCCAGCAGCCAAACAGGAGGGGAAACACAGGAGCAGTACTTC	CASSQTGGETQEQYF	TRBV28	-	-	TRBJ2-7
TGTGCCAGCAGCGTGGACAGGAACACTGAAGCTTTCTTT	CASSVDRNTEAFF	TRBV9	-	-	TRBJ1-1
TGTGCCATCAGTGAGTCTGCCTCGGGCTACAATGAGCAGTTCTTC	CAISESASGYNEQFF	TRBV10-3	-	few	TRBJ2-1
TGTGCCAGCAGTGAACCTACAGGGTTGTACACTGAAGCTTTCTTT	CASSEPTGLYTEAFF	TRBV6-1	-	-	TRBJ1-1
TGCAGCGTTGATCTAGGGGGCGAGCAGTACTTC	CSVDLGGEQYF	TRBV29-1	-	-	TRBJ2-7
TGTGCCAGCAGCCCCCCGGGACTAGCGGTTGAGAGCTCCTACGAGCAGTACTTC	CASSPPGLAVESSYEQYF	TRBV7-9	TRBD2	once	TRBJ2-7
TGTGCCAGCAGTCCCCGGCGGGGGTTCTCCTACGAGCAGTACTTC	CASSPRRGFSYEQYF	TRBV6-6	TRBD2	few	TRBJ2-7
TGTGCCAGCAGTCCCGCCCAGGGGACTGAAGCTTTCTTT	CASSPAQGTEAFF	TRBV11-3	-	-	TRBJ1-1
TGTGCCAGCAGCCAGGGACAGAGCAATCAGCCCCAGCATTTT	CASSQGQSNQPQHF	TRBV6-1	TRBD1	-	TRBJ1-5
TGTGCCAGCAGCCCCCTTTCTGGGCTCTCAATCTACGAGCAGTACTTC	CASSPLSGLSIYEQYF	TRBV5-6	-	-	TRBJ2-7
TGTGCCAGCAATCCCGGGGCAGGGGTTGTCACTGAAGCTTTCTTT	CASNPGAGVVTEAFF	TRBV6-5	-	-	TRBJ1-1
TGTGCCAGCGGTAAGCGGGAGTCCTACGAGCAGTACTTC	CASGKRESYEQYF	TRBV6-1	TRBD2	-	TRBJ2-7
TGCAGCGCTGGGGGCGGTAATCAGCCCCAGCATTTT	CSAGGGNQPQHF	TRBV29-1	-	-	TRBJ1-5
TGCAGCGTTGGGACTAGCGGCCAAGAGACCCAGTACTTC	CSVGTSGQETQYF	TRBV29-1	TRBD2	-	TRBJ2-5
TGTGCCAGCAGCTCTACAGGGGGCCTTTCCGAAGCTTTCTTT	CASSSTGGLSEAFF	TRBV7-9	TRBD1	-	TRBJ1-1
TGTGCCAGCAGTGAAGCAGGACGGGAAAACAATGAGCAGTTCTTC	CASSEAGRENNEQFF	TRBV6-1	-	few	TRBJ2-1
TGTGCCAGCAGTTCTTCAGGGGCCAAAGACGAGCAGTACTTC	CASSSSGAKDEQYF	TRBV28	-	-	TRBJ2-7
TGCAGCGCTGGGACAGTTAATGAAAAACTGTTTTTT	CSAGTVNEKLFF	TRBV29-1	TRBD1	-	TRBJ1-4
TGCAGCGTTGGGGCGGGGTGGGGCGGGGAGCTGTTTTTT	CSVGAGWGGELFF	TRBV29-1	-	-	TRBJ2-2
TGTGCCAGCAGTCGAGGGTCCCCTGGGACCCAGTACTTC	CASSRGSPGTQYF	TRBV28	-	-	TRBJ2-5
TGTGCCAGCAGCTTAGAGAGCCCTCTCAGCGGGAGGTTCTCCTACGAGCAGTACTTC	CASSLESPLSGRFSYEQYF	TRBV7-2	TRBD2	-	TRBJ2-7
TGTGCCAGCAGCTCGACAGGGGGCCCGAGGCTGGCTTTCTTT	CASSSTGGPRLAFF	TRBV5-4	TRBD1	few	TRBJ1-1
TGCGCCAGCAGTGGACTAGTAGTTACAGATACGCAGTATTTT	CASSGLVVTDTQYF	TRBV10-2	-	-	TRBJ2-3
TGTGCCAGCAGCGGATCCGGGACAGGGGAGTATGGCTACACCTTC	CASSGSGTGEYGYTF	TRBV9	TRBD1	-	TRBJ1-2
TGTGCCAGCAGCTTGGCGAGACAGGGTAACTATGGCTACACCTTC	CASSLARQGNYGYTF	TRBV5-4	TRBD1	-	TRBJ1-2
TGCAGCGTTGGATCGAGCGCAGATACGCAGTATTTT	CSVGSSADTQYF	TRBV29-1	-	-	TRBJ2-3